The sequence of this TCR beta chain was determined in a study of T cells in Graves' hyperthyroidism and ophthalmopathy. Germline assignment: CDR1 SNHLY and CDR2 FYNNEI. The CDR3 extends over 12 amino acids. In regard to this clonotype: Its antigen is not identified. The junction does not match germline at one end; this may be a read error.

TCR beta CDR3 regions were amplified from RNA. The HTBI primer set was used in a first-round RT-PCR of the TCR CDR3. One entry per CDR3 protein results from TCRdb running MiXCR on the multiplex PCR reads. There are 560,000 or so distinct CDR3 sequences in the sample; around 46% occur only once, and roughly 8.2% lies in the top ten. A lack of ophthalmopathy progression within 18 months defined stable Graves' hyperthyroidism. The diagnostic basis comprised clinical symptoms, serum thyroxine and TRAb, thyroid ultrasound and orbital computed tomography. General study points: Appearing also in blood were most of the thyroid clonotypes expanded above 0.001.

The sample comprised peripheral blood or thyroid tissue (not recorded which). This chain links TRBV2 with TRBJ1-6; D not certain. The clonotype was recovered from a woman under 30 with Graves' hyperthyroidism. The CDR3: CASSPTEPGGDF. As DNA, the CDR3 is TGTGCCAGCAGTCCGACGGAACCCGGCGGGGACTTT.